A selection of T cell receptor beta chains follows, all from one sample in a study of blood T cell repertoires in COVID-19. Profiled with immunoSEQ multiplex PCR; TCRdb holds only in-frame clones, not every one. The sample includes 120,000 to 150,000 clones, roughly 79% of them seen just once. The sample consisted of peripheral blood. These TCRs come from a human donor with acute or convalescent COVID-19. The donor label of this sample is uncertain. Both conserved end residues are part of each CDR3. The D gene is left open where the match is weak. The size of a clone is reported for some rows only, either as once, few or many, or as a class for expanded clones.

v_call: TRBV6-5; j_call: TRBJ2-7; d_call: .; clone_size: .; cdr3_aa: CASSLSQGSRYEQYF; cdr3_nt: TGTGCCAGCAGTTTAAGTCAGGGGTCACGGTACGAGCAGTACTTC
v_call: TRBV2; j_call: TRBJ1-5; d_call: TRBD1; clone_size: .; cdr3_aa: CASSVEGAPNQPQHF; cdr3_nt: TGTGCCAGCAGTGTTGAGGGGGCGCCGAATCAGCCCCAGCATTTT
v_call: TRBV6-5; j_call: TRBJ2-5; d_call: .; clone_size: .; cdr3_aa: CASSYGQPEETQYF; cdr3_nt: TGTGCCAGCAGTTACGGACAGCCGGAAGAGACCCAGTACTTC
v_call: TRBV19; j_call: TRBJ1-2; d_call: .; clone_size: .; cdr3_aa: CATMGRGIANYGYTF; cdr3_nt: TGTGCCACCATGGGCAGGGGCATAGCTAACTATGGCTACACCTTC
v_call: TRBV7-8; j_call: TRBJ1-6; d_call: .; clone_size: .; cdr3_aa: CASSFEQGNYNSPLHF; cdr3_nt: TGTGCCAGCAGCTTCGAGCAGGGAAACTATAATTCACCCCTCCACTTT
v_call: TRBV5-4; j_call: TRBJ2-1; d_call: TRBD2; clone_size: .; cdr3_aa: CASSLGTSGGYNEQFF; cdr3_nt: TGTGCCAGCAGCTTGGGGACTAGCGGGGGGTACAATGAGCAGTTCTTC
v_call: TRBV7-2; j_call: TRBJ1-1; d_call: .; clone_size: .; cdr3_aa: CASSFGILNTEAFF; cdr3_nt: TGTGCCAGCAGCTTCGGGATCCTGAACACTGAAGCTTTCTTT
v_call: TRBV12-3/TRBV12-4; j_call: TRBJ2-3; d_call: TRBD2; clone_size: .; cdr3_aa: CASKRGGTDTQYF; cdr3_nt: TGTGCCAGCAAGCGGGGGGGCACAGATACGCAGTATTTT
v_call: TRBV19; j_call: TRBJ2-1; d_call: .; clone_size: .; cdr3_aa: CASASSYFNEQFF; cdr3_nt: TGTGCCAGCGCTAGCAGCTATTTCAATGAGCAGTTCTTC
v_call: TRBV25-1; j_call: TRBJ1-6; d_call: TRBD1; clone_size: .; cdr3_aa: CASSLGGTGRDSPLHF; cdr3_nt: TGTGCCAGCAGCCTAGGAGGGACAGGCAGGGATTCACCCCTCCACTTT
v_call: TRBV11-1; j_call: TRBJ1-1; d_call: .; clone_size: .; cdr3_aa: CASSLGLPTEAFF; cdr3_nt: TGTGCCAGCAGCTTAGGACTCCCTACTGAAGCTTTCTTT
v_call: TRBV18; j_call: TRBJ1-1; d_call: .; clone_size: once; cdr3_aa: CASSPLRDTEAFF; cdr3_nt: TGTGCCAGCTCACCACTAAGAGACACTGAAGCTTTCTTT
v_call: TRBV5-4; j_call: TRBJ2-3; d_call: .; clone_size: .; cdr3_aa: CASSIESTDTQYF; cdr3_nt: TGTGCCAGCAGCATAGAGAGCACAGATACGCAGTATTTT
v_call: TRBV5-1; j_call: TRBJ2-1; d_call: .; clone_size: .; cdr3_aa: CASSLARNEQFF; cdr3_nt: TGCGCCAGCAGCTTGGCCCGGAATGAGCAGTTCTTC
v_call: TRBV18; j_call: TRBJ1-2; d_call: .; clone_size: .; cdr3_aa: CASSDRSPYGYTF; cdr3_nt: TGTGCCAGCTCAGACAGGTCGCCCTATGGCTACACCTTC
v_call: TRBV18; j_call: TRBJ1-2; d_call: TRBD1; clone_size: few; cdr3_aa: CASSRPGTGLTYGYTF; cdr3_nt: TGTGCCAGCTCTCGTCCCGGGACAGGCCTGACGTATGGCTACACCTTC
v_call: TRBV5-1; j_call: TRBJ1-2; d_call: .; clone_size: .; cdr3_aa: CASSLGGEGNYGYTF; cdr3_nt: TGCGCCAGCAGCTTGGGGGGTGAGGGAAACTATGGCTACACCTTC
v_call: TRBV7-9; j_call: TRBJ2-7; d_call: TRBD1; clone_size: .; cdr3_aa: CASSLRDRGYEQYF; cdr3_nt: TGTGCCAGCAGCCTCCGGGACAGGGGTTACGAGCAGTACTTC
v_call: TRBV10-2; j_call: TRBJ1-5; d_call: .; clone_size: .; cdr3_aa: CASSEPGNSNQPQHF; cdr3_nt: TGCGCCAGCAGTGAGCCAGGCAATAGCAATCAGCCCCAGCATTTT
v_call: TRBV3-1/TRBV3-2; j_call: TRBJ1-1; d_call: TRBD1; clone_size: .; cdr3_aa: CASTRHRGATEAFF; cdr3_nt: TGTGCCAGCACCAGACACAGGGGAGCCACTGAAGCTTTCTTT
v_call: TRBV12-3/TRBV12-4; j_call: TRBJ2-5; d_call: .; clone_size: once; cdr3_aa: CASSIGGRGQYF; cdr3_nt: TGTGCCAGCAGCATAGGGGGTAGGGGCCAGTACTTC
v_call: TRBV2; j_call: TRBJ2-3; d_call: .; clone_size: .; cdr3_aa: CASSRGQGTDTQYF; cdr3_nt: TGTGCCAGCAGTCGAGGGCAAGGGACAGATACGCAGTATTTT
v_call: TRBV6-1; j_call: TRBJ2-2; d_call: .; clone_size: .; cdr3_aa: CASSDLRDRAGELFF; cdr3_nt: TGTGCCAGCAGTGATCTACGGGATCGGGCCGGGGAGCTGTTTTTT
v_call: TRBV9; j_call: TRBJ2-1; d_call: TRBD1; clone_size: .; cdr3_aa: CASSSQGYNEQFF; cdr3_nt: TGTGCCAGCAGCTCACAGGGGTACAATGAGCAGTTCTTC
v_call: TRBV6-5; j_call: TRBJ2-7; d_call: .; clone_size: .; cdr3_aa: CASSYGTSYEQYF; cdr3_nt: TGTGCCAGCAGTTACGGCACCTCCTACGAGCAGTACTTC
v_call: TRBV12-5; j_call: TRBJ2-1; d_call: TRBD1; clone_size: few; cdr3_aa: CASGWGQFPYNEQFF; cdr3_nt: TGTGCTAGTGGCTGGGGACAGTTTCCATACAATGAGCAGTTCTTC
v_call: TRBV5-1; j_call: TRBJ2-1; d_call: TRBD2; clone_size: once; cdr3_aa: CASSFGTSRDNEQFF; cdr3_nt: TGCGCCAGCAGCTTCGGGACTAGTCGGGACAATGAGCAGTTCTTC
v_call: TRBV6-1; j_call: TRBJ1-5; d_call: .; clone_size: .; cdr3_aa: CASSEFRGEGPQHF; cdr3_nt: TGTGCCAGCAGTGAATTCCGAGGAGAAGGGCCCCAGCATTTT
v_call: TRBV12-3/TRBV12-4; j_call: TRBJ1-2; d_call: TRBD1; clone_size: .; cdr3_aa: CASSLRQGSGYTF; cdr3_nt: TGTGCCAGCAGCCTCCGACAGGGCTCTGGCTACACCTTC
v_call: TRBV14; j_call: TRBJ1-6; d_call: .; clone_size: .; cdr3_aa: CASSQFINRALHF; cdr3_nt: TGTGCCAGCAGCCAATTTATTAACAGGGCCCTCCACTTT
v_call: TRBV5-1; j_call: TRBJ2-2; d_call: .; clone_size: .; cdr3_aa: CASSLQGSGELFF; cdr3_nt: TGCGCCAGCAGCTTACAGGGTAGCGGGGAGCTGTTTTTT
v_call: TRBV5-1; j_call: TRBJ2-6; d_call: TRBD1; clone_size: .; cdr3_aa: CASSEGTGPPGANVLTF; cdr3_nt: TGCGCCAGCAGCGAAGGGACAGGGCCCCCTGGGGCCAACGTCCTGACTTTC
v_call: TRBV14; j_call: TRBJ1-1; d_call: .; clone_size: many; cdr3_aa: CASSFRLSNTEAFF; cdr3_nt: TGTGCCAGCAGCTTCCGACTCTCGAACACTGAAGCTTTCTTT
v_call: TRBV19; j_call: TRBJ1-3; d_call: TRBD1; clone_size: .; cdr3_aa: CASTSGGLGNTIYF; cdr3_nt: TGTGCCAGTACTTCAGGGGGCCTTGGAAACACCATATATTTT
v_call: TRBV2; j_call: TRBJ2-5; d_call: .; clone_size: .; cdr3_aa: CASSGAPRGTQYF; cdr3_nt: TGTGCCAGCAGTGGGGCACCCAGGGGGACCCAGTACTTC
v_call: TRBV11-2; j_call: TRBJ1-6; d_call: .; clone_size: once; cdr3_aa: CASSSGRGSYNSPLHF; cdr3_nt: TGTGCCAGCAGCTCCGGAAGGGGCTCCTATAATTCACCCCTCCACTTT
v_call: TRBV6-5; j_call: TRBJ1-2; d_call: .; clone_size: .; cdr3_aa: CASSHARGSYGYTF; cdr3_nt: TGTGCCAGCAGTCATGCAAGGGGTTCATATGGCTACACCTTC
v_call: TRBV9; j_call: TRBJ2-5; d_call: TRBD2; clone_size: once; cdr3_aa: CASSVAPGRAAQETQYF; cdr3_nt: TGTGCCAGCAGCGTAGCCCCGGGGAGGGCAGCCCAAGAGACCCAGTACTTC
v_call: TRBV5-1; j_call: TRBJ1-2; d_call: .; clone_size: .; cdr3_aa: CASSPLTGTGGYTF; cdr3_nt: TGCGCCAGCAGCCCACTCACAGGGACCGGCGGCTACACCTTC
v_call: TRBV30; j_call: TRBJ1-2; d_call: TRBD1; clone_size: .; cdr3_aa: CAWSVGDRGLLAF; cdr3_nt: TGTGCCTGGAGTGTCGGGGACAGGGGCCTTTTGGCCTTC
v_call: TRBV5-1; j_call: TRBJ1-2; d_call: TRBD1; clone_size: .; cdr3_aa: CASSPTPGQETFYGYTF; cdr3_nt: TGCGCCAGCAGCCCGACCCCGGGACAGGAAACTTTCTATGGCTACACCTTC
v_call: TRBV20-1; j_call: TRBJ2-3; d_call: .; clone_size: few; cdr3_aa: CSASEFPSDTQYF; cdr3_nt: TGCAGTGCTAGTGAGTTTCCTAGTGATACGCAGTATTTT
v_call: TRBV5-4; j_call: TRBJ1-1; d_call: .; clone_size: .; cdr3_aa: CASSSRNTEAFF; cdr3_nt: TGTGCCAGCAGCTCGAGGAACACTGAAGCTTTCTTT
v_call: TRBV6-5; j_call: TRBJ1-4; d_call: .; clone_size: few; cdr3_aa: CAFPGYSNEKLFF; cdr3_nt: TGTGCCTTTCCAGGGTATTCTAATGAAAAACTGTTTTTT
v_call: TRBV7-6; j_call: TRBJ2-3; d_call: .; clone_size: once; cdr3_aa: CASSLVSSDTQYF; cdr3_nt: TGTGCCAGCAGCTTAGTTTCATCCGATACGCAGTATTTT
v_call: TRBV7-8; j_call: TRBJ1-5; d_call: .; clone_size: .; cdr3_aa: CASSSPRGGYSNQPQHF; cdr3_nt: TGTGCCAGCAGCTCCCCCCGAGGTGGTTATAGCAATCAGCCCCAGCATTTT
v_call: TRBV19; j_call: TRBJ2-5; d_call: .; clone_size: .; cdr3_aa: CASSKDSYQETQYF; cdr3_nt: TGTGCCAGTAGTAAGGACAGCTACCAAGAGACCCAGTACTTC
v_call: TRBV9; j_call: TRBJ1-3; d_call: .; clone_size: .; cdr3_aa: CASSGQASGNTIYF; cdr3_nt: TGTGCCAGCAGCGGTCAGGCCTCTGGAAACACCATATATTTT
v_call: TRBV7-9; j_call: TRBJ1-1; d_call: .; clone_size: .; cdr3_aa: CAVLTENTEAFF; cdr3_nt: TGTGCCGTCCTGACAGAAAACACTGAAGCTTTCTTT
v_call: TRBV5-6; j_call: TRBJ1-1; d_call: TRBD1; clone_size: .; cdr3_aa: CASSGGTGDWNTEAFF; cdr3_nt: TGTGCCAGCAGCGGGGGAACAGGGGATTGGAACACTGAAGCTTTCTTT
v_call: TRBV10-3; j_call: TRBJ1-5; d_call: .; clone_size: .; cdr3_aa: CAISENQGGDQPQHF; cdr3_nt: TGTGCCATCAGTGAGAACCAGGGCGGGGATCAGCCCCAGCATTTT
v_call: TRBV15; j_call: TRBJ2-4; d_call: TRBD1; clone_size: .; cdr3_aa: CATSRGTGGNIQYF; cdr3_nt: TGTGCCACCAGCAGGGGGACAGGGGGAAACATTCAGTACTTC